Listed below are T cell receptor beta chains from one sample, sequenced in a study of blood T cell repertoires in COVID-19. Assay: immunoSEQ multiplex PCR; the TCRdb copy retains only in-frame clones and omits some. In the table there are some 210,000 clones, more than 70% of which are singletons. Input material: peripheral blood. These receptors were collected from a man aged 45 to 65 with active or convalescent COVID-19. The conserved cysteine and the conserved F or W are not part of the CDR3 here. The order of the fields is V gene, CDR3 length, J gene, CDR3 protein.

TRBV29-1	11	TRBJ2-1	SATPGQDNEQF
TRBV4-3	11	TRBJ1-1	ASSMTVNTEAF
TRBV7-9	12	TRBJ2-3	ASSLDRSTDTQY
TRBV16	13	TRBJ2-3	ASSQPLAGLDTQY
TRBV25-1	13	TRBJ2-1	ASSLPAGAYNEQF
TRBV6-1	9	TRBJ2-1	ASSERSEQF
TRBV7-9	14	TRBJ1-2	ASSSGTLPTNYGYT
TRBV19	12	TRBJ1-2	ASSPDRDGIGYT
TRBV7-2	11	TRBJ2-4	ASSLAVENIQY
TRBV2	9	TRBJ1-2	ASPQGGSNT
TRBV30	12	TRBJ1-5	AWSVGGSNQPQH
TRBV28	14	TRBJ1-6	ASSFIAQGPGSPLH
TRBV6-6	11	TRBJ1-2	ASSYTGRDGYT
TRBV6-5	13	TRBJ2-1	ASSYGQSVKRSEF
TRBV6-2/TRBV6-3	14	TRBJ1-2	ASSYKGHPVNYGYT
TRBV5-1	13	TRBJ2-7	ASSPTGQPSYEQY
TRBV5-4	12	TRBJ2-7	ASSEGRGSYEQY
TRBV27	12	TRBJ1-1	ASSLDRGNTEAF
TRBV18	13	TRBJ2-1	ASSPGSSRGNEQF
TRBV6-5	13	TRBJ2-1	ASSVRAASYNEQF
TRBV6-1	14	TRBJ2-5	ASSEPPHRRKETQY
TRBV12-5	11	TRBJ1-1	ASGDRPRTEAF
TRBV4-3	13	TRBJ1-1	ASSQDTAIGTEAF
TRBV5-1	12	TRBJ1-1	ASRVLGADTEAF
TRBV5-1	12	TRBJ2-7	ASSQRQGDAEQY
TRBV11-2	11	TRBJ1-2	ASSLDLASGYT
TRBV27	13	TRBJ1-2	ASSPARGVGYGYT
TRBV19	12	TRBJ1-4	ASSVRLNNEKLF
TRBV3-1/TRBV3-2	13	TRBJ2-1	ASSQEVAPYNEQF
TRBV5-1	12	TRBJ1-6	ASREAIRDSPLH
TRBV24-1	14	TRBJ2-5	ATSDAGTGGSGTQY
TRBV7-2	11	TRBJ1-4	ASSLGRGEKLF
TRBV5-4	14	TRBJ2-1	ASSLEGRSSYNEQF
TRBV27	12	TRBJ1-4	ASSLREKVGKLF
TRBV18	12	TRBJ2-3	ASSRGLNTDTQY
TRBV25-1	12	TRBJ1-2	ASSRSGTGDGYT
TRBV19	11	TRBJ2-7	ASSIGGSHEQY
TRBV27	14	TRBJ2-7	ASSSPPGQSSYEQY
TRBV5-4	13	TRBJ1-2	ASSGRTGGGYGYT
TRBV5-1	12	TRBJ2-7	ASSLAAGQVEQY
TRBV30	13	TRBJ1-6	AWSPTGIIYSPLH
TRBV7-9	12	TRBJ2-2	ASSLAPGIGELF
TRBV9	12	TRBJ2-7	ASSVDGTAYEQY
TRBV30	14	TRBJ2-1	AWTVPASGGGNEQF
TRBV2	13	TRBJ2-7	ASRTRLAGAGLGY
TRBV7-2	13	TRBJ1-3	ASSFQGATGNTIY
TRBV4-1	14	TRBJ2-7	ASSQVSGQAIYEQY
TRBV3-1/TRBV3-2	11	TRBJ2-2	ASSLTYTGELF
TRBV19	11	TRBJ2-3	ASRLAGTHTQY
TRBV18	12	TRBJ2-1	ASSPDLKRDEQF
TRBV7-9	10	TRBJ2-3	ASSLHTDTQY
TRBV28	13	TRBJ1-1	ASSGTGEGNTEAF
TRBV4-2	12	TRBJ2-7	ASSQVTESYEQY
TRBV7-9	10	TRBJ1-1	ASSLMDSEAF
TRBV6-5	12	TRBJ1-6	ASTRTFYNSPLH
TRBV6-4	14	TRBJ2-3	ASSDLSGSGTDTQY
TRBV7-9	14	TRBJ2-6	ASSLGLGRGANVLT
TRBV30	11	TRBJ2-2	AWSKGGGEELF
TRBV19	14	TRBJ2-1	ASSSKWGTLYNEQF